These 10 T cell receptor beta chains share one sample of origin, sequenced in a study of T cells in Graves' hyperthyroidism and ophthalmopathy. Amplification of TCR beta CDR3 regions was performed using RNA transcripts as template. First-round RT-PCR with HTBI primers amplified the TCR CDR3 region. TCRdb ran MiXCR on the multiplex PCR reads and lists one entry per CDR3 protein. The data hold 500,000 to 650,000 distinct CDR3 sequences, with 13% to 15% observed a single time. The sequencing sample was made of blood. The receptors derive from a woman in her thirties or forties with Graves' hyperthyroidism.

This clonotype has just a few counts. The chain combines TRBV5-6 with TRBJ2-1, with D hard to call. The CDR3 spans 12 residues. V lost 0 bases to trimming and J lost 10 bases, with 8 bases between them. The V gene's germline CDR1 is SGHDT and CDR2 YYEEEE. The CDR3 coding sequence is TGTGCCAGCAGCTTGGTGGGTCAGGAGCAGTTCTTC. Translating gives CASSLVGQEQFF. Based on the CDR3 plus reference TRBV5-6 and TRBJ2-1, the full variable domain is DAGVTQSPTHLIKTRGQQVTLRCSPKSGHDTVSWYQQALGQGPQFIFQYYEEEERQRGNFPDRFSGHQFPNYSSELNVNALLLGDSALYLCASSLVGQEQFFGPGTRLTVL.

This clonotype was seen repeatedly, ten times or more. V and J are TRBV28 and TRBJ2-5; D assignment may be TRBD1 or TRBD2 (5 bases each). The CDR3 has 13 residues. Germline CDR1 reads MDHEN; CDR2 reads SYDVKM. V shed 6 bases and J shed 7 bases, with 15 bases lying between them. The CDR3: CASRPPGRGTQYF. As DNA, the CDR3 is TGTGCCAGCAGGCCACCGGGGCGCGGGACCCAGTACTTC.

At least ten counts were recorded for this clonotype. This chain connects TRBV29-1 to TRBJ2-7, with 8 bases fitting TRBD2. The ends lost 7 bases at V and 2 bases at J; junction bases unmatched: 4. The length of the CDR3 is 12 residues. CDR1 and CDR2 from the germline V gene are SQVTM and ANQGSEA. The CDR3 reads CSGSSGPYEQYF. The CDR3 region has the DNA TGCAGCGGATCTAGCGGGCCCTACGAGCAGTACTTC.

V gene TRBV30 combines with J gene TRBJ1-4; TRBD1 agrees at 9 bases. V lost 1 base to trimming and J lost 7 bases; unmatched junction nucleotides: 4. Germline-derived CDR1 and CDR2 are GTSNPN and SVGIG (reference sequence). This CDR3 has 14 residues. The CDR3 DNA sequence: TGTGCCTGGAGTGCCGGGACAGGGCCTGAAAAACTGTTTTTT. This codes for CAWSAGTGPEKLFF.

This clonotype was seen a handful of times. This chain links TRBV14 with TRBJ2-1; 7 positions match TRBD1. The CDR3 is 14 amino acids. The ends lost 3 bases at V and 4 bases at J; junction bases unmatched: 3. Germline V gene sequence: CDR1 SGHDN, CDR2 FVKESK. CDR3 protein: CASSQTDRYNEQFF. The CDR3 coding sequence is TGTGCCAGCAGCCAGACGGACAGGTACAATGAGCAGTTCTTC.

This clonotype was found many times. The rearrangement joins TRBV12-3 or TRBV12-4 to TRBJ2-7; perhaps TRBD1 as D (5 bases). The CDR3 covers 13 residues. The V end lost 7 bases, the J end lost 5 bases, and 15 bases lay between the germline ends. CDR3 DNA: TGTGCCAGCACAAGGGGTGTTCGGGACGAGCAGTACTTC. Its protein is CASTRGVRDEQYF.

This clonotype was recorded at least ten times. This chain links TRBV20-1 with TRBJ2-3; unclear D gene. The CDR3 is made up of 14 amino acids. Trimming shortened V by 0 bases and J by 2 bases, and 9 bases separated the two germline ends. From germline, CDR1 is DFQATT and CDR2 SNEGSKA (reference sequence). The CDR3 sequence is CSARDFAFTDTQYF. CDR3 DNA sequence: TGCAGTGCTAGAGATTTCGCCTTCACAGATACGCAGTATTTT.

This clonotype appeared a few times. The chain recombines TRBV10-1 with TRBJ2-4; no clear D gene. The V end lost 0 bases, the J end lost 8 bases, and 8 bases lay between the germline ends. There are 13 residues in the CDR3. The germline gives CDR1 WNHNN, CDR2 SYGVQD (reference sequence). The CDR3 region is CASSESSRDIQYF. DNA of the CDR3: TGCGCCAGCAGTGAGTCGTCTCGGGACATTCAGTACTTC.

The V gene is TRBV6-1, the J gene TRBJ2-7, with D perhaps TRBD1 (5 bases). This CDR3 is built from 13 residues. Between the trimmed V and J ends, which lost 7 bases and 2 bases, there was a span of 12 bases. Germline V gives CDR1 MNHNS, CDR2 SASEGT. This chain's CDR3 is CASNRQVPYEQYF. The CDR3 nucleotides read TGTGCCAGCAACAGGCAGGTACCCTACGAGCAGTACTTC.

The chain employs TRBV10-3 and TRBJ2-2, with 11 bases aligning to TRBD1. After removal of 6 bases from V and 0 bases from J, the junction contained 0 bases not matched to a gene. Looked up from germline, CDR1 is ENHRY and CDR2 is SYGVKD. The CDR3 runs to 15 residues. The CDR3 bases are TGTGCCATCAGGGGACAGGGGGCGAACACCGGGGAGCTGTTTTTT. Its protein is CAIRGQGANTGELFF.